This T cell receptor (beta chain) was sequenced in a study of breast tumors, draining lymph nodes, adjacent tissues. This clonotype was picked up many times. A single record per CDR3 protein comes from TCRdb applying MiXCR to the multiplex PCR reads. The data contain about 46,000 distinct CDR3 sequences, roughly 23% of them seen just once; the ten biggest clones take up 6.5% to 8%. Sequencing was performed on breast tumor tissue. The TCR comes from a female donor with breast cancer. Some clones in this sample may be carry-over from other donors' samples.

This CDR3 reads CASRKDRGIYNEQFF. CDR3 DNA: TGTGCCAGCAGAAAGGACAGGGGGATTTACAATGAGCAGTTCTTC. The rearrangement uses TRBV7-9 and TRBJ2-1; TRBD1 aligns across 10 bases. With V trimmed by 6 bases and J by 4 bases, 6 bases remained unmatched. The CDR3 length is 15 residues. Germline CDR1 reads SEHNR; CDR2 reads FQNEAQ (reference sequence).